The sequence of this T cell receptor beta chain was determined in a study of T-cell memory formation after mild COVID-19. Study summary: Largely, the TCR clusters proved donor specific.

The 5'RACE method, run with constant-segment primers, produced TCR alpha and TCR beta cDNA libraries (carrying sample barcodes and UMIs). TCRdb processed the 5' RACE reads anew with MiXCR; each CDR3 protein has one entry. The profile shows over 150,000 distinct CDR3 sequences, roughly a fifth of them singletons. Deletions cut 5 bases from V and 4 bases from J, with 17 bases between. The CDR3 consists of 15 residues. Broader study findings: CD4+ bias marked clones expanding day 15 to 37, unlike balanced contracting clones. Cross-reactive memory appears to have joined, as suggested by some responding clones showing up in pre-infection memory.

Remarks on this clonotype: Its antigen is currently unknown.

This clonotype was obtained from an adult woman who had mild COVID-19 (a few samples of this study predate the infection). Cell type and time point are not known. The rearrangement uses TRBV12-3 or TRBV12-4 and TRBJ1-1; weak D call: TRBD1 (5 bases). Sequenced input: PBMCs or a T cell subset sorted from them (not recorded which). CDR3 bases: TGTGCCAGCAGTACCTTGAGGGGCGAGATCACTGAAGCTTTCTTT. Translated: CASSTLRGEITEAFF.